Given below is one T cell receptor beta chain in context. Its target is unknown. Germline V lookup: CDR1 SEHNR, CDR2 FQNEAQ (reference sequence). The CDR3 covers 12 residues. The V end was cut by 5 bases, the J end by 1 base, with 5 bases between. In TCRdb, the reads were re-called with MiXCR into one record per CDR3 protein. The sample contains around 800,000 distinct CDR3 sequences, 30% to 35% of which appear only once. This sample was taken from a study of T cell repertoires in cytomegalovirus infection. Regarding the study as a whole: Within the response measured ex vivo, HLA-C-restricted CMV-specific TCR beta clonotypes were dominant.

This specimen was cultured CD8+ T cells from PBMCs, taken from culture after CMV antigen stimulation. The receptor was isolated from a human donor in good health (CMV status not recorded). Some clones in this sample may be carry-over from other donors' samples. The chain couples TRBV7-9 to TRBJ1-1; D call uncertain. CDR3: CASSHSNTEAFF. The DNA of the CDR3 is TGTGCCAGCAGCCACTCGAACACTGAAGCTTTCTTT.